The next 25 T cell receptor beta chains were all read from a single sample in a study of blood T cell repertoires in COVID-19. Clones were read by immunoSEQ multiplex PCR, and TCRdb kept only the in-frame ones, dropping some. Among over 200,000 clones listed, around 89% were seen once. The sample comprised peripheral blood. The receptors here all came from a man aged 25 to 45 with COVID-19, enrolled during active disease.

This chain links TRBV29-1 with TRBJ1-2; D unresolved. This CDR3 has 14 amino acids. Trimming pared 4 bases from V and 3 bases from J, leaving 15 bases between. Germline-derived CDR1 and CDR2 are SQVTM and ANQGSEA. The CDR3 loop reads CSVGTRLSDYGYTF. CDR3 DNA: TGCAGCGTTGGAACACGATTGAGCGACTATGGCTACACCTTC.

This clone was recorded a few times. The rearrangement links TRBV10-3 to TRBJ1-2; 9 positions match TRBD1. Germline CDR1 ENHRY, CDR2 SYGVKD. The CDR3 contains 13 residues. The V segment lost 6 bases and the J segment 6 bases; nucleotides outside the gene matches: 5. CDR3 sequence (DNA): TGTGCCATCAGAGCCGGGACAGGGAATGGCTACACCTTC. Translated, it gives CAIRAGTGNGYTF.

The chain has TRBV21-1 and TRBJ2-7; the table's D call, TRBD2, was not checked against the DNA. TRBV21-1 represents a pseudogene. The CDR3 runs 13 residues. CDR3 in amino acids: CASSKRGGYEQYF. In DNA form, the CDR3 reads TGTGCCAGCAGCAAAAGGGGAGGCTACGAGCAGTACTTC.

The rearrangement uses TRBV7-2 and TRBJ2-1; perhaps TRBD2 as D (5 bases). Germline CDR1 SGHTA, CDR2 FQGNSA. The CDR3 is 15 amino acids. Trimming pared 2 bases from V and 4 bases from J, leaving 12 bases between. The CDR3, as DNA: TGTGCCAGCAGCTTAAGAGGGCCAAGGTACAATGAGCAGTTCTTC. Amino acids: CASSLRGPRYNEQFF.

The chain carries TRBV7-9 and TRBJ2-3; tentative D call: TRBD1 (5 bases). V was pared by 1 base and J by 4 bases, with 9 bases between. This CDR3 contains 14 residues. Germline V gene sequence: CDR1 SEHNR, CDR2 FQNEAQ (reference sequence). The CDR3 DNA sequence: TGTGCCAGCAGCTTAGATCAGGGTCCAGATACGCAGTATTTT. Translated: CASSLDQGPDTQYF.

The chain links TRBV27 to TRBJ1-5; possible D gene TRBD1, 6 bases. Germline V gene sequence: CDR1 MNHEY, CDR2 SMNVEV (reference sequence). The CDR3 is made up of 12 amino acids. The V end was cut by 8 bases, the J end by 7 bases, with 12 bases between. The CDR3 DNA is TGTGCCAGCGGAGACAGGTCGCAGCCCCAGCATTTT. It is translated as CASGDRSQPQHF.

The chain recombines TRBV4-1 with TRBJ1-1, with 12 bases lining up with TRBD1. The CDR3 is 15 amino acids. Germline V gene lookup returns CDR1 MGHRA and CDR2 YSYEKL. V dropped 1 base and J dropped 5; count of bases not matched to a gene: 2. The CDR3 region has the DNA TGCGCCAGCAGCCAAGGGGGACAGGGGGCGACTGAAGCTTTCTTT. It yields the protein CASSQGGQGATEAFF.

In the case of this clone: The same CDR3 also results from other DNA sequences found in this sample. The chain uses TRBV19 and TRBJ2-7; possible D gene TRBD2, 5 bases. The CDR3 sequence is 13 residues long. Trimming shortened V by 1 base and J by 2 bases, and 6 bases separated the two germline ends. The germline V gene encodes CDR1 LNHDA and CDR2 SQIVND (reference sequence). CDR3 bases: TGTGCCAGTAGTATAGCTAGCACCTACGAGCAGTACTTC. The encoded protein is CASSIASTYEQYF. Combining the CDR3 with reference TRBV19 and TRBJ2-7 gives the whole variable domain DGGITQSPKYLFRKEGQNVTLSCEQNLNHDAMYWYRQDPGQGLRLIYYSQIVNDFQKGDIAEGYSVSREKKESFPLTVTSAQKNPTAFYLCASSIASTYEQYFGPGTRLTVT.

A few counts support this clone. The chain carries TRBV11-3 and TRBJ1-1; D might be TRBD1 (5 bases). V was shortened by 5 bases and J by 5 bases, with 15 bases between the two germline ends. This CDR3 has 14 amino acids. The V gene's germline CDR1 is SGHNT and CDR2 YENEEA. In DNA form, the CDR3 reads TGTGCCAGCAGCGATTATCGGGGGGGGACTGAAGCTTTCTTT. Protein product: CASSDYRGGTEAFF.

V gene TRBV3-1 (or the pseudogene TRBV3-2) combines with J gene TRBJ2-1; possibly TRBD1 for D (5 bases). The V end lost 0 bases, the J end lost 10 bases, and 16 bases lay between the germline ends. Germline values: CDR1 LGHDT, CDR2 YNNKEL (reference sequence). This CDR3 region has 15 residues. The CDR3 region has the DNA TGTGCCAGCAGCCAAGATGGGGCGGTCACAAGGGAGCAGTTCTTC. Translation gives CASSQDGAVTREQFF.

This chain connects TRBV5-1 to TRBJ1-6, with D possibly TRBD1 on 5 matching bases. Germline V gives CDR1 SGHRS, CDR2 YFSETQ. Trimming cost V 0 bases and J 14 bases, with 27 bases left between them. The CDR3 extends over 18 amino acids. DNA for the CDR3: TGCGCCAGCAGCTTGGCTGGCCTCCCTCTAAGGCAGGGAATAACCCTCCACTTT. It codes for CASSLAGLPLRQGITLHF.

V and J are TRBV27 and TRBJ2-3; D remains unclear. Germline CDR1 and CDR2: MNHEY and SMNVEV (reference sequence). V was cut by 8 bases and J by 4 bases, with 13 bases left in between. The CDR3 sequence is 13 residues long. The CDR3 sequence is CASQNTDADTQYF. Here the CDR3 DNA reads TGTGCCAGCCAGAACACCGATGCAGATACGCAGTATTTT.

The V call is TRBV19, the J call TRBJ2-1; the D gene is possibly TRBD1 (6 bases). The CDR3 extends over 13 amino acids. V gave up 3 bases and J gave up 7 bases, with 10 bases separating them. Germline V gene lookup returns CDR1 LNHDA and CDR2 SQIVND (reference sequence). CDR3 in amino acids: CASSMSGANEQFF. The CDR3 DNA reads TGTGCCAGTAGTATGTCAGGGGCGAATGAGCAGTTCTTC.

This chain connects TRBV13 to TRBJ2-7, with TRBD2 identical over 14 bases. The CDR3 runs 15 residues. After removal of 6 bases from V and 2 bases from J, the junction contained 3 bases not matched to a gene. Germline V gene data show CDR1 as PRHDT and CDR2 as FYEKMQ (reference sequence). The CDR3 DNA reads as TGTGCCAGCAGACGGGGACTAGCGGGGGCCTACGAGCAGTACTTC. Amino acid sequence: CASRRGLAGAYEQYF.

This clone appeared a single time. This chain uses TRBV6-1 with TRBJ1-2; D is possibly TRBD1 (5 bases). V was pared by 2 bases and J by 8 bases, with 12 bases between. Germline-derived CDR1 and CDR2 are MNHNS and SASEGT. The CDR3 is 13 amino acids. The CDR3 DNA follows: TGTGCCAGCAGTGAATCCGGGGGGTTGGGCTACACCTTC. Its protein is CASSESGGLGYTF.

This chain uses TRBV28 with TRBJ1-1; D ambiguous. This CDR3 is 11 amino acids long. V gave up 6 bases and J gave up 4 bases, with 6 bases separating them. CDR1 and CDR2 (germline): MDHEN, SYDVKM. CDR3 loop: CASSSGTEAFF. The CDR3 DNA reads as TGTGCCAGCAGCTCGGGCACTGAAGCTTTCTTT. Full variable domain (rest looked up from reference TRBV28 and TRBJ1-1): DVKVTQSSRYLVKRTGEKVFLECVQDMDHENMFWYRQDPGLGLRLIYFSYDVKMKEKGDIPEGYSVSREKKERFSLILESASTNQTSMYLCASSSGTEAFFGQGTRLTVV.

The genes are TRBV4-1 and TRBJ1-6; tentatively, D is TRBD1 (6 bases). Trimming removed 4 bases from V and 7 bases from J, with 14 bases in between. Per germline, CDR1 MGHRA and CDR2 YSYEKL. The CDR3 sequence is 15 residues long. This chain's CDR3 is CASSLGRGRNSPLHF. The CDR3 nucleotides read TGCGCCAGCAGCCTGGGGCGGGGGCGAAATTCACCCCTCCACTTT.

The chain is built from TRBV9 and TRBJ2-1; D unclear. The V end lost 4 bases, the J end lost 7 bases, and 9 bases lay between the germline ends. The CDR3 length is 12 residues. Per germline, CDR1 SGDLS and CDR2 YYNGEE. DNA of the CDR3: TGTGCCAGCAGCCCTTCGCGAAATGAGCAGTTCTTC. Residues: CASSPSRNEQFF. Complete variable domain (other parts from reference TRBV9 and TRBJ2-1): DSGVTQTPKHLITATGQRVTLRCSPRSGDLSVYWYQQSLDQGLQFLIQYYNGEERAKGNILERFSAQQFPDLHSELNLSSLELGDSALYFCASSPSRNEQFFGPGTRLTVL.

V is TRBV9 and J is TRBJ2-1, with D possibly being TRBD1 (6 bases). V was cut by 4 bases and J by 4 bases, with 18 bases left in between. The CDR3 is 16 amino acids. Looked up from germline, CDR1 is SGDLS and CDR2 is YYNGEE. CDR3 in DNA: TGTGCCAGCAGCACCTGGGACAACGTACTTTACAATGAGCAGTTCTTC. Protein: CASSTWDNVLYNEQFF.

The chain carries TRBV19 and TRBJ2-7; D might be TRBD2 (6 bases). The CDR3 is made up of 15 amino acids. Germline V gene sequence: CDR1 LNHDA, CDR2 SQIVND (reference sequence). Between the trimmed V and J ends, which lost 3 bases and 1 base, there was a span of 13 bases. In nucleotides, the CDR3 is TGTGCCAGTAGTATCAGGCGCGGGATATCCTACGAGCAGTACTTC. It encodes CASSIRRGISYEQYF.

CDR3 residues: CASSLPTSYEQYF. The CDR3 bases are TGTGCCAGCAGTCTGCCTACCTCCTACGAGCAGTACTTC. The chain employs TRBV6-5 and TRBJ2-7; no clear D gene. The CDR3 is made up of 13 amino acids. V was trimmed by 5 bases and J by 0 bases, leaving 8 bases between them. Germline CDR1 reads MNHEY; CDR2 reads SVGAGI.

V is TRBV30 and J is TRBJ2-7; 9 bases line up with TRBD2. Germline V lookup: CDR1 GTSNPN, CDR2 SVGIG (reference sequence). Germline trimming cut 0 bases from V and 4 bases from J; bases unmatched to any gene: 7. This CDR3 has 15 residues. CDR3 amino acids: CAWSVLRTSAYEQYF. The CDR3 DNA reads TGTGCCTGGAGTGTACTCCGGACTAGCGCATACGAGCAGTACTTC.

The J gene is TRBJ1-4, the V gene TRBV2, with 10 bases matching TRBD1. Germline CDR1 SNHLY, CDR2 FYNNEI. J was trimmed by 8 bases and V by 1 base; bases with no gene match: 10. The length of the CDR3 is 17 residues. In nucleotides, the CDR3 is TGTGCCAGCAGTGAAGGGACAGGGGGTCCCAATCTAGAAAAACTGTTTTTT. Translated, it gives CASSEGTGGPNLEKLFF.

This chain joins TRBV9 and TRBJ2-5; D possibly corresponds to TRBD2 (6 bases). V lost 4 bases, J lost 0 bases, and 13 bases lay in between. The length of the CDR3 is 15 residues. CDR1 SGDLS and CDR2 YYNGEE come from the germline V gene. The CDR3 DNA is TGTGCCAGCAGCCAGGCGGGGATAGACCAAGAGACCCAGTACTTC. Amino acids: CASSQAGIDQETQYF.

The rearrangement uses TRBV2 and TRBJ2-7; TRBD1 aligns across 7 bases. The CDR3 sequence is 16 residues long. With 3 bases clipped from V and 5 bases from J, the junction kept 13 bases outside the gene matches. Per germline, CDR1 SNHLY and CDR2 FYNNEI. CDR3 region: CASSDPQGLTSDEQYF. The CDR3 DNA reads as TGTGCCAGCAGTGACCCACAGGGGCTAACGTCGGACGAGCAGTACTTC.